These 19 T cell receptor beta chains were all obtained from the same sample, sequenced in a study of shared clonotypes between healthy human individuals. TCRdb keeps only in-frame clones here, not all; method: immunoSEQ multiplex PCR. The sample carries about 500,000 clones, approximately 77% recorded once. Material: PBMCs. The receptors derive from a woman in her 40s in good health. Some clones in this sample may be carry-over from other donors' samples.

Comments on this clone: A far larger clone is off by one base, so a read error is likely. The CDR3 nucleotides read TGTGCCAGCAGACACGGGACTAGCGGGACCTACTACAATGAGCAGTTCTTC. This codes for CASRHGTSGTYYNEQFF. The genes are TRBV28 and TRBJ2-1, with 13 bases matching TRBD2. CDR1 is MDHEN, CDR2 SYDVKM, per germline. After removal of 6 bases from V and 3 bases from J, the junction contained 8 bases not matched to a gene. The CDR3 has 17 amino acids.

This clone was recorded once. One base separates it from a far larger clone, so it is likely a read error. CDR3 sequence reads: CAWITATYEQYF. CDR3 coding DNA: TGTGCCTGGATAACAGCTACCTACGAGCAGTACTTC. The chain combines TRBV30 with TRBJ2-7; D is ambiguous. This CDR3 is built from 12 residues. The V end lost 4 bases, the J end lost 2 bases, and 9 bases lay between the germline ends. CDR1 and CDR2 from the germline V gene are GTSNPN and SVGIG (reference sequence).

The chain combines TRBV29-1 with TRBJ1-5, with 7 bases lining up with TRBD1. Germline V gives CDR1 SQVTM, CDR2 ANQGSEA. Germline trimming cut 6 bases from V and 7 bases from J; bases unmatched to any gene: 12. The CDR3 loop spans 14 amino acids. CDR3 nucleotides: TGCAGCGTGATTCTGACAGGGACCGGACAGCCCCAGCATTTT. Amino acids: CSVILTGTGQPQHF.

The chain couples TRBV7-2 to TRBJ2-7, with TRBD1 identical over 8 bases. V shed 0 bases, J shed 2 bases, and the junction held 6 bases outside the gene matches. Germline CDR1 is SGHTA and CDR2 is FQGNSA. The CDR3 has 16 amino acids. CDR3 sequence: CASSLAGHRGTYEQYF. DNA of the CDR3: TGTGCCAGCAGCTTAGCGGGCCACAGGGGGACCTACGAGCAGTACTTC.

This clone was detected a few times. A far larger clone differs by one base, so this is likely a read error. This chain joins TRBV7-9 and TRBJ1-5; D gene ambiguous. Germline-derived CDR1 and CDR2 are SEHNR and FQNEAQ (reference sequence). The CDR3 covers 13 residues. The CDR3 is CASGLEANRPQHF. In DNA, the CDR3 is TGTGCCAGCGGCTTAGAGGCTAATCGGCCCCAGCATTTT. Complete variable domain (other parts from reference TRBV7-9 and TRBJ1-5): DTGVSQNPRHKITKRGQNVTFRCDPISEHNRLYWYRQTLGQGPEFLTYFQNEAQLEKSRLLSDRFSAERPKGSFSTLEIQRTEQGDSAMYLCASGLEANRPQHFGDGTRLSIL.

Of note for this clone: This is likely an artifact of a read error, given a far larger clone one base away. V and J are TRBV4-3 and TRBJ1-3; 8 bases line up with TRBD1. V gave up 1 base and J gave up 7 bases; unmatched junction bases: 9. The CDR3 consists of 16 residues. The germline V gene encodes CDR1 LGHNA and CDR2 YSLEER. The CDR3 loop is CASSQAPTGADNTIYF. In DNA form, the CDR3 reads TGCGCCAGCAGCCAAGCACCGACAGGGGCTGATAACACCATATATTTT.

This chain joins TRBV2 and TRBJ2-5, with D perhaps matching TRBD1 (6 bases). Germline V lookup: CDR1 SNHLY, CDR2 FYNNEI. V was shortened by 7 bases and J by 5 bases, with 14 bases between the two germline ends. The CDR3 totals 13 residues. The CDR3 region has the DNA TGTGCCAGCAACCTACAGGGTCGGGAGACCCAGTACTTC. Encoded protein: CASNLQGRETQYF.

Notes on this clone: Only one base separates this from a far larger clonotype, so it likely reflects a read error. This chain links TRBV7-9 with TRBJ2-7; either TRBD1 or TRBD2 may fit D (5 bases each). V dropped 5 bases and J dropped 3 bases, with 11 bases sitting between them. The CDR3 spans 13 residues. CDR1 and CDR2 (germline): SEHNR, FQNEAQ (reference sequence). Here the CDR3 DNA reads TGTGCCAGCAGCCCGGGACGGTGCTACGAGCAGTACTTC. This translates into CASSPGRCYEQYF. Variable domain in full (rest from reference TRBV7-9 and TRBJ2-7): DTGVSQNPRHKITKRGQNVTFRCDPISEHNRLYWYRQTLGQGPEFLTYFQNEAQLEKSRLLSDRFSAERPKGSFSTLEIQRTEQGDSAMYLCASSPGRCYEQYFGPGTRLTVT.

This rearrangement joins TRBV2 to TRBJ2-3; TRBD1 aligns across 8 bases. After removal of 4 bases from V and 4 bases from J, the junction contained 13 bases not matched to a gene. The CDR3 length is 17 residues. The germline V gene encodes CDR1 SNHLY and CDR2 FYNNEI. The CDR3 coding sequence is TGTGCCAGCAGTGGCGTAACAGGGGGAAAGGTGTCAGATACGCAGTATTTT. Its translation is CASSGVTGGKVSDTQYF.

This chain uses TRBV18 with TRBJ2-5; no clear D. Trimming removed 5 bases from V and 4 bases from J, with 11 bases in between. CDR3 length equals 13 residues. Germline CDR1 reads KGHSH; CDR2 reads LQKENI. The CDR3 is CASSTDHGETQYF. In DNA form, the CDR3 reads TGTGCCAGCTCAACGGACCACGGAGAGACCCAGTACTTC.

V and J are TRBV5-1 and TRBJ1-4; D possibly corresponds to TRBD1 (5 bases). This CDR3 contains 15 residues. The V gene lost 0 bases and the J gene lost 6 bases, with 12 bases spanning the gap. In germline, CDR1 is SGHRS, CDR2 YFSETQ. The CDR3 bases are TGCGCCAGCAGCTTGGAGGGGACGGGGGATGAAAAACTGTTTTTT. Its protein product is CASSLEGTGDEKLFF. Using reference TRBV5-1 and TRBJ1-4 for the parts outside the CDR3, the full variable domain is KAGVTQTPRYLIKTRGQQVTLSCSPISGHRSVSWYQQTPGQGLQFLFEYFSETQRNKGNFPGRFSGRQFSNSRSEMNVSTLELGDSALYLCASSLEGTGDEKLFFGSGTQLSVL.

This clone was counted between two and nine times. This chain uses TRBV2 with TRBJ2-1; D might be TRBD2 (5 bases). Germline values: CDR1 SNHLY, CDR2 FYNNEI. CDR3 length equals 12 residues. V was cut by 7 bases and J by 8 bases, with 12 bases left in between. The CDR3 DNA sequence: TGTGCCAGCAAACAAGAGGGCGATGAGCAGTTCTTC. Its translation is CASKQEGDEQFF.

V usage is TRBV19 and J usage is TRBJ1-1; D not certain. Trimming pared 6 bases from V and 1 base from J, leaving 9 bases between. CDR1 and CDR2 (germline): LNHDA, SQIVND (reference sequence). This CDR3 is built from 13 residues. CDR3 DNA sequence: TGTGCCAGTAGCCGTTATACGAACACTGAAGCTTTCTTT. This gives the protein CASSRYTNTEAFF.

This chain uses TRBV18 with TRBJ1-2; D not certain. The CDR3 spans 13 residues. V was shortened by 1 base and J by 8 bases, with 11 bases between the two germline ends. Germline values: CDR1 KGHSH, CDR2 LQKENI. CDR3 bases: TGTGCCAGCTCACCACAACCAGAGGGAGGCTACACCTTC. Its translation is CASSPQPEGGYTF.

This sequence joins TRBV4-1 and TRBJ2-1; D remains ambiguous. This CDR3 is 12 amino acids long. Per the germline V gene, CDR1 is MGHRA and CDR2 is YSYEKL. V lost 1 base and J 9 bases, leaving 7 bases between the germline ends. This CDR3 reads CASSQARGEQFF. The CDR3, as DNA: TGCGCCAGCAGCCAAGCGAGAGGTGAGCAGTTCTTC.

The chain recombines TRBV5-6 with TRBJ2-5, with 11 bases lining up with TRBD1. The assigned J gene may be wrong: the sequence end matches TRBJ2-7 better. There are 18 residues in the CDR3. Per the germline V gene, CDR1 is SGHDT and CDR2 is YYEEEE. The CDR3 DNA reads TGTGCCAGCAGCTTTACGATGGGACAGGGGGTCTTCAACTACGAGCAGTACTTC. This codes for CASSFTMGQGVFNYEQYF.

The rearrangement joins TRBV19 to TRBJ1-5, with D tentatively TRBD1 (5 bases). There are 14 residues in the CDR3. From germline, CDR1 is LNHDA and CDR2 SQIVND (reference sequence). V was cut by 2 bases and J by 5 bases, with 10 bases left in between. DNA of the CDR3: TGTGCCAGTAGTATATTCCGGGGGGATCAGCCCCAGCATTTT. This gives the protein CASSIFRGDQPQHF.

This chain uses TRBV6-5 with TRBJ2-1; 10 bases fit TRBD2. This CDR3 comprises 15 residues. V dropped 9 bases and J dropped 2; count of bases not matched to a gene: 7. Germline CDR1 reads MNHEY; CDR2 reads SVGAGI. In DNA, the CDR3 is TGTGCCAGTTCGACTAGCGGGCCCCCCTACAATGAGCAGTTCTTC. Translated, it gives CASSTSGPPYNEQFF.

The count of this clone is one. The chain couples TRBV7-2 to TRBJ2-7, with D perhaps given as TRBD1 or TRBD2 (5 bases each). Trimming pared 0 bases from V and 4 bases from J, leaving 13 bases between. Germline CDR1 SGHTA, CDR2 FQGNSA. The CDR3 is 15 amino acids. CDR3 residues: CASSLAPGPIYEQYF. As DNA, the CDR3 is TGTGCCAGCAGCTTAGCTCCGGGACCCATTTACGAGCAGTACTTC.